This TCR beta chain was sequenced during a study of blood T cell repertoires in COVID-19. V shed 4 bases, J shed 0 bases, and the junction held 8 bases outside the gene matches. CDR1 SGHNT and CDR2 YYREEE come from the germline V gene (reference sequence). The CDR3 runs to 16 residues. This table comes from immunoSEQ multiplex PCR, and its TCRdb copy is limited to in-frame clones, with some not included. Among about 33,000 clones listed, around 84% were seen once. Sequencing input: peripheral blood. V usage is TRBV5-4 and J usage is TRBJ1-1; 8 bases map to TRBD1. The origin of this receptor is a man aged 80 or over with acute or convalescent COVID-19. The CDR3 loop is CASSPRTGMMNTEAFF. CDR3 sequence (DNA): TGTGCCAGCAGCCCCCGGACAGGGATGATGAACACTGAAGCTTTCTTT.